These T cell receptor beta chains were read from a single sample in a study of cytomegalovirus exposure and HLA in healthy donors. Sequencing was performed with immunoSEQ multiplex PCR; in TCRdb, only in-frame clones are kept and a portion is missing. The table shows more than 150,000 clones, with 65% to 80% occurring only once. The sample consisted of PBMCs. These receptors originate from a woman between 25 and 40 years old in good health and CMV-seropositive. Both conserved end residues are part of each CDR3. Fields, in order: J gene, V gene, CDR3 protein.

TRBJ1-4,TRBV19,CASRPRDRGSEKLFF
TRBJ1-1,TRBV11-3,CASSGQGGTEAFF
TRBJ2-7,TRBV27,CASGQGASYEQYF
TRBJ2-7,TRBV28,CASSPSAGWGEQYF
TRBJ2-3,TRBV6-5,CASRGYGGHTDTQYF
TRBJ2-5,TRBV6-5,CASKRTGKNQETQYF
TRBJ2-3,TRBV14,CASSDDKSFRTDTQYF
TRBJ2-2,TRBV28,CASSLFQRGTLTGELFF
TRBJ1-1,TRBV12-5,CASGLPTGGGAKFF
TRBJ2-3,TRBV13,CASSLSSGDLAQAMGTDTQYF
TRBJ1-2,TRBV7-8,CASSHGGSGGYTF
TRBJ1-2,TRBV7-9,CASSFGQGDGYTF
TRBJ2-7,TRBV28,CASGTAYEQYF
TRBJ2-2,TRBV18,CASSPWQSNTGELFF
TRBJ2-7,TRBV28,CASSPSPAASYEQYF
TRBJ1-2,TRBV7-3,CASSLLGEGYGYTF
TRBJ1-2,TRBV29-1,CSVATGLGYGYTF
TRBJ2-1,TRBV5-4,CASSPPRGPGGSNNEQFF
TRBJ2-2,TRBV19,CASSIRQGPRELFF
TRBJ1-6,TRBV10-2,CASSSGTVNSPLHF
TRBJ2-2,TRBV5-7,CASSVTIGGVGTRELFF
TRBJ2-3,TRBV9,CASSVEAQGAQKKDTQYF
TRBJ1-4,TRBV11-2,CASSLTRLSINEKLFF
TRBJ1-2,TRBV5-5,CASSFPAGQGGRGYTF
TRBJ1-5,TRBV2,CASSERGGLNQPQHF
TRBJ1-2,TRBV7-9,CASSSLYLTGDINYGYTF
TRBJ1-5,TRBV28,CASRSWGFADSAKGNQPQHF
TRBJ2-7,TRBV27,CASSNSDSALYEQYF
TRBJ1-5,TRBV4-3,CASSPSPAAINQPQHF
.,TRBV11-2,CASSFRTPGPVHEQYF
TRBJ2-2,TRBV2,CASSARYPGELFF
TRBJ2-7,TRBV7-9,CASSLMSAGGLNEQYF
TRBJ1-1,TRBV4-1,CASSLADRVLTEAFF
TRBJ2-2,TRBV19,CASSIRGEGTGELFF
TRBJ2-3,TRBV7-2,CASSFFRGVTTDTQYF
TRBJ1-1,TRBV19,CASSIVDSTEAFF
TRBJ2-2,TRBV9,CASRETGRRELFF
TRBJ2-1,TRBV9,CASSIPTSGEYNEQFF
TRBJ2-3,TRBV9,CASSVEGPERDTQYF
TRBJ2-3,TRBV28,CASSPGQGSDTQYF
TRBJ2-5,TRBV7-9,CASSFPGVQETQYF
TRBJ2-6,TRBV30,CAWSVDFSGANVLTF
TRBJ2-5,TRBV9,CASSERTSGGPQETQYF
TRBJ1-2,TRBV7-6,CASSPGGVGYTF
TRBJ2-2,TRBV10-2,CASRASGAGGGELFF
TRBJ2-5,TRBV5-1,CASSPLSPQETQYF
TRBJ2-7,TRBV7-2,CASSFVAGSSYEQYF
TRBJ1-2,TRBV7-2,CASSSDRDYGYTF
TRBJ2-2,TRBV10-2,CASGHNAGELFF
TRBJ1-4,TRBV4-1,CASSPGQGNEKLFF
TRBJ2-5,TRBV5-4,CASSLGGNRGRETQYF
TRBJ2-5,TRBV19,CASSMGTGMETQYF
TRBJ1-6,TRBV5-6,CASSRGRVPSWNSPLHF